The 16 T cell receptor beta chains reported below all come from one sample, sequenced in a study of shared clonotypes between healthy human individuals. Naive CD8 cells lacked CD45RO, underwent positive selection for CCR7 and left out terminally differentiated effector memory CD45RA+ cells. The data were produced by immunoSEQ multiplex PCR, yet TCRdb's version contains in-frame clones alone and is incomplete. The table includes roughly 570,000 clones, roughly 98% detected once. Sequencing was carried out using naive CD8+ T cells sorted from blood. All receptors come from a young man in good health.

The CDR3 sequence: CASSFGFGGHPNNEQFF. CDR3 sequence (DNA): TGTGCCAGCAGCTTTGGGTTCGGGGGCCACCCCAACAATGAGCAGTTCTTC. The chain links TRBV5-6 to TRBJ2-1, with D perhaps TRBD1 or TRBD2 (6 bases each). Germline CDR1 and CDR2: SGHDT and YYEEEE. CDR3 length: 17 amino acids. Trimming took off 2 bases at V and 5 bases at J, with 20 bases between the two ends.

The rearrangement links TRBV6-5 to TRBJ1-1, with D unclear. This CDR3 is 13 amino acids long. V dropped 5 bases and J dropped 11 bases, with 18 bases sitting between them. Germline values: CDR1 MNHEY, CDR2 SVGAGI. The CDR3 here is CASSKEDLLEAFF. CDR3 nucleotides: TGTGCCAGCAGTAAAGAGGACCTCCTTGAGGCTTTCTTT.

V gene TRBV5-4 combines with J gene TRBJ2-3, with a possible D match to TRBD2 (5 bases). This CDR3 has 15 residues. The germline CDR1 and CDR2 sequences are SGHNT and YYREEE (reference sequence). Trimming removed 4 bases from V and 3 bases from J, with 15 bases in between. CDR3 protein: CASSPGMGWTDTQYF. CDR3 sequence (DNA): TGTGCCAGCAGCCCCGGGATGGGATGGACAGATACGCAGTATTTT.

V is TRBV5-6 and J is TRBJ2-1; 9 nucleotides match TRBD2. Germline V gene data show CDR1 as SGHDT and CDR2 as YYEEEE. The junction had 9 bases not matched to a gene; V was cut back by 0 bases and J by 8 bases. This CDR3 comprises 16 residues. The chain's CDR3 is CASSLGPSGIIDEQFF. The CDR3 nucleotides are TGTGCCAGCAGCTTGGGCCCTAGCGGGATTATAGATGAGCAGTTCTTC.

The CDR3 protein is CASSQGSRRGGSTDTQYF. CDR3 nucleotides: TGTGCCAGCAGCCAAGGAAGCAGGAGGGGGGGCAGCACAGATACGCAGTATTTT. The chain links TRBV4-2 to TRBJ2-3, with D tentatively TRBD2 (7 bases). The CDR3 length is 18 residues. V lost 1 base and J 0 bases, leaving 17 bases between the germline ends. Looked up from germline, CDR1 is LGHNA and CDR2 is YNFKEQ.

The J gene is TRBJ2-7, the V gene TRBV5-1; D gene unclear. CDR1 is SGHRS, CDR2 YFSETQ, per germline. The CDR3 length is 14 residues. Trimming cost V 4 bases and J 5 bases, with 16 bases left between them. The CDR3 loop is CASSLTLRSHEQYF. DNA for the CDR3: TGCGCCAGCAGCCTAACCTTAAGGTCCCACGAGCAGTACTTC. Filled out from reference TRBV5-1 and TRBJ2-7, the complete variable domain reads KAGVTQTPRYLIKTRGQQVTLSCSPISGHRSVSWYQQTPGQGLQFLFEYFSETQRNKGNFPGRFSGRQFSNSRSEMNVSTLELGDSALYLCASSLTLRSHEQYFGPGTRLTVT.

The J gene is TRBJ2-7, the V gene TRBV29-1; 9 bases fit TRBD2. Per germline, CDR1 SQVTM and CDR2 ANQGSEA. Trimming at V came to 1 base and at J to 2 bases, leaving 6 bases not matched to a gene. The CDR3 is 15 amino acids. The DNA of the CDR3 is TGCAGCGTTGAAGGGACTAGCGTGAATACCTACGAGCAGTACTTC. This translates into CSVEGTSVNTYEQYF.

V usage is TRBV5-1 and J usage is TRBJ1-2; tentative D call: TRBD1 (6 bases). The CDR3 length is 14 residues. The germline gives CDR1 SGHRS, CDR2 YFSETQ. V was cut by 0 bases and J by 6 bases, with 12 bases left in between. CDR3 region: CASSLAAGADGYTF. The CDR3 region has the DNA TGCGCCAGCAGCTTGGCCGCGGGGGCGGATGGCTACACCTTC.

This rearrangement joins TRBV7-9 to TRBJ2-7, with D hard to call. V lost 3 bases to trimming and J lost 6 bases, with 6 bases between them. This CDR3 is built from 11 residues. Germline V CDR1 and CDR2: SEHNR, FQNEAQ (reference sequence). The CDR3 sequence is CASSFPPEQYF. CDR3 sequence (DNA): TGTGCCAGCAGCTTCCCCCCCGAGCAGTACTTC. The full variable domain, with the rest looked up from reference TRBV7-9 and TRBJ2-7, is DTGVSQNPRHKITKRGQNVTFRCDPISEHNRLYWYRQTLGQGPEFLTYFQNEAQLEKSRLLSDRFSAERPKGSFSTLEIQRTEQGDSAMYLCASSFPPEQYFGPGTRLTVT.

The CDR3 reads CASSLGAAGETNTGELFF. The CDR3 coding sequence is TGCGCCAGCAGCTTGGGGGCGGCAGGAGAAACGAACACCGGGGAGCTGTTTTTT. V and J are TRBV5-1 and TRBJ2-2; D is ambiguous. V lost 0 bases, J lost 0 bases, and 15 bases lay in between. Germline V gene lookup returns CDR1 SGHRS and CDR2 YFSETQ. The CDR3 consists of 18 residues.

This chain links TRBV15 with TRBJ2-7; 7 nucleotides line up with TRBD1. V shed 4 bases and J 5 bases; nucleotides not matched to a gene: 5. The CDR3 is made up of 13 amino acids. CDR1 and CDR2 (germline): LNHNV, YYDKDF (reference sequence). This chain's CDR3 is CATSKTGSNEQYF. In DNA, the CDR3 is TGTGCCACCAGCAAGACAGGGTCGAACGAGCAGTACTTC.

For the CDR3, the DNA is TGTGCCAGCAGCCAGGGGTTCGGGAGCAATCAGCCCCAGCATTTT. Encoded protein: CASSQGFGSNQPQHF. The chain combines TRBV5-4 with TRBJ1-5; possibly TRBD1 for D (6 bases). The germline CDR1 and CDR2 sequences are SGHNT and YYREEE (reference sequence). The ends were cut back, 4 bases at V and 1 base at J, with 12 bases in the middle. The length of the CDR3 is 15 residues.

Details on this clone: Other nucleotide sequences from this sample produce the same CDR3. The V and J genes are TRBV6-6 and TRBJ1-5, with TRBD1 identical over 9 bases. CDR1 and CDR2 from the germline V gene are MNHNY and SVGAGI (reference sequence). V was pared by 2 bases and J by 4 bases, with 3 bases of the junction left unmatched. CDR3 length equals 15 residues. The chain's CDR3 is CASSYGGQGNQPQHF. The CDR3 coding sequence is TGTGCCAGCAGTTACGGAGGACAGGGGAATCAGCCCCAGCATTTT.

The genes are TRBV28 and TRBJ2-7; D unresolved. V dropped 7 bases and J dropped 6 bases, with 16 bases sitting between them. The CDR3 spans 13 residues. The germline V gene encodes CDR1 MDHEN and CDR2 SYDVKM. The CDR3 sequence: CASNFGDRGEQYF. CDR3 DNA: TGTGCCAGCAACTTCGGAGATCGAGGCGAGCAGTACTTC.

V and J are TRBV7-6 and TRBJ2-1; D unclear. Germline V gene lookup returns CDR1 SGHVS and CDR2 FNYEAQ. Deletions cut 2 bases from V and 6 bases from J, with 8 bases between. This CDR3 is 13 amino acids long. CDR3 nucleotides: TGTGCCAGCAGCTTATCCACTATCAATGAGCAGTTCTTC. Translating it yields CASSLSTINEQFF.

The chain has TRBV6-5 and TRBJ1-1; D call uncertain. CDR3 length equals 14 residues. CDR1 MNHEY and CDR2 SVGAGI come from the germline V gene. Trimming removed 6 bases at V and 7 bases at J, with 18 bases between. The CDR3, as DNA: TGTGCCAGCAGCCAAATGGGTGGAGGGAGTGAAGCTTTCTTT. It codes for CASSQMGGGSEAFF.